Each of the 16 T cell receptor beta chains below was sequenced from the same sample in a study of blood T cells in healthy people across ages. Primers used in a second PCR of roughly 7 to 12 cycles were a sample-barcoded 5' primer and a J-beta primer mix. Each CDR3 protein gets one entry after TCRdb re-called the 5' RACE reads with MiXCR. The sample has roughly 1.6 million distinct CDR3 sequences; 30% to 35% are singletons. The sample was blood. Receptors were obtained from a woman aged 30 to 39 in good health.

Worth noting for this clonotype: One junction end does not reproduce the germline sequence, and a read error may be involved. This sequence joins TRBV9 and TRBJ2-1, with 8 bases lining up with TRBD1. The germline V gene has CDR1 SGDLS and CDR2 YYNGEE. The CDR3 is made up of 16 amino acids. CDR3 sequence reads: CAGSVGQGASYNEQFF. DNA for the CDR3: TGTGCCGGCAGCGTAGGCCAGGGGGCTTCCTACAATGAGCAGTTCTTC.

This clonotype came up a few times. The chain employs TRBV2 and TRBJ1-1; 7 bases align to TRBD1. The trim removed 9 bases at V and 2 bases at J, leaving 9 bases unmatched. Looked up from germline, CDR1 is SNHLY and CDR2 is FYNNEI. The CDR3 extends over 14 amino acids. In DNA form, the CDR3 reads TGTGCCAGATCTGCCGGGACAGCAAACACTGAAGCTTTCTTT. The encoded protein is CARSAGTANTEAFF.

With regard to this clonotype: It may be a read error: a sequence one base away is much more abundant. This chain links TRBV7-9 with TRBJ2-1; weak D call: TRBD1 (6 bases). Trimming left V 11 bases short and J 4 bases short, with 18 bases between. CDR1 is SEHNR and CDR2 is FQNEAQ in the germline V gene (reference sequence). The CDR3 spans 14 residues. DNA of the CDR3: TGTGCCTGCATCCCTCTCCAGGGGTACAATGAGCAGTTCTTC. This sequence encodes CACIPLQGYNEQFF.

The rearrangement joins TRBV7-6 to TRBJ1-3, with unresolved D. V lost 5 bases and J lost 4, with 24 bases in between. The CDR3 has 18 amino acids. Germline V gives CDR1 SGHVS, CDR2 FNYEAQ. The CDR3 coding sequence is TGTGCCAGCAGCCCTCAGACACCGTCCCCCTCAACGGGAAACACCATATATTTT. Protein product: CASSPQTPSPSTGNTIYF.

This clonotype was seen only a few times. The chain employs TRBV20-1 and TRBJ1-2; 7 bases agree with TRBD1. The junction had 6 bases not matched to a gene; V was cut back by 0 bases and J by 8 bases. This CDR3 has 13 residues. CDR1 and CDR2 (germline): DFQATT, SNEGSKA (reference sequence). CDR3 sequence reads: CSARDKPGQGYTF. The CDR3 bases are TGCAGTGCTAGAGATAAACCGGGACAGGGCTACACCTTC.

The rearrangement uses TRBV6-5 and TRBJ2-2; the match to TRBD2 covers 9 bases. The trim removed 4 bases at V and 5 bases at J, leaving 8 bases unmatched. This CDR3 contains 16 residues. Germline values: CDR1 MNHEY, CDR2 SVGAGI. The CDR3 DNA sequence: TGTGCCAGCAGTTTCATAGCGGGAGACCTGACCGGGGAGCTGTTTTTT. Protein sequence: CASSFIAGDLTGELFF.

This clonotype was picked up a small number of times. The chain couples TRBV19 to TRBJ1-2; D call uncertain. The CDR3 extends over 13 amino acids. Germline V CDR1 and CDR2: LNHDA, SQIVND (reference sequence). The ends were cut back, 8 bases at V and 1 base at J, with 11 bases in the middle. Here the CDR3 reads CASGSQDNYGYTF. CDR3 DNA: TGTGCCAGTGGATCTCAGGATAACTATGGCTACACCTTC.

The chain links TRBV20-1 to TRBJ1-2; no clear D. The ends were cut back, 1 base at V and 12 bases at J, with 24 bases in the middle. The CDR3 spans 15 residues. Germline CDR1 reads DFQATT; CDR2 reads SNEGSKA (reference sequence). CDR3 coding DNA: TGCAGTGCTAGAGGGAAGATACAGAATCGTAGCGGCCACACCTTC. This encodes CSARGKIQNRSGHTF.

The V and J genes are TRBV2 and TRBJ2-2, with D perhaps assigned TRBD1 or TRBD2 (5 bases each). The germline gives CDR1 SNHLY, CDR2 FYNNEI. The CDR3 totals 18 residues. V lost 6 bases and J 3 bases, leaving 23 bases between the germline ends. The CDR3 loop reads CASSQSRDRAQHTGELFF. CDR3 DNA: TGTGCCAGCAGCCAGAGCCGGGACCGAGCCCAACACACCGGGGAGCTGTTTTTT.

The V gene is TRBV14, the J gene TRBJ2-7, with D unclear. V lost 5 bases to trimming and J lost 2 bases, with 16 bases between them. Germline loops: CDR1 SGHDN, CDR2 FVKESK. The length of the CDR3 is 15 residues. CDR3 sequence: CASSTIRGSPYEQYF. CDR3 DNA: TGTGCCAGCAGCACCATAAGAGGCTCTCCCTACGAGCAGTACTTC.

This clonotype was detected only a few times. The chain recombines TRBV3-1 with TRBJ2-5; D is unclear. Germline V gives CDR1 LGHDT, CDR2 YNNKEL (reference sequence). This CDR3 has 11 amino acids. Deletions cut 3 bases from V and 5 bases from J, with 4 bases between. CDR3 DNA: TGTGCCAGCAGCCATCCCGAGACCCAGTACTTC. Its protein product is CASSHPETQYF.

The rearrangement uses TRBV10-2 and TRBJ2-7; D is tentatively TRBD1 or TRBD2 (5 bases each). Germline CDR1 and CDR2: WSHSY and SAAADI. The ends were cut back, 1 base at V and 3 bases at J, with 10 bases in the middle. The CDR3 is 14 amino acids. The CDR3: CASSEWGLSYEQYF. As DNA, the CDR3 is TGCGCCAGCAGTGAGTGGGGGTTAAGCTACGAGCAGTACTTC.

The chain recombines TRBV7-3 with TRBJ2-5, with 8 bases lining up with TRBD2. CDR1 and CDR2 (germline): SGHTA, FQGTGA. The length of the CDR3 is 17 residues. J gave up 0 bases and V 0 bases, and 6 bases lay outside the gene matches. The CDR3 here is CASSLTGVAGYQETQYF. CDR3 DNA: TGTGCCAGCAGCTTAACGGGGGTAGCGGGGTACCAAGAGACCCAGTACTTC.

In the case of this clonotype: No conserved phenylalanine or tryptophan ends this CDR3, so it is likely a read error. The gene calls are TRBV5-1 and TRBJ2-1, with TRBD2 as a possible D gene (7 bases). V was cut by 5 bases and J by 0 bases, with 12 bases left in between. The CDR3 has 15 residues. From germline, CDR1 is SGHRS and CDR2 YFSETQ. This CDR3 reads CASSEGGSSYNEQFV. DNA for the CDR3: TGCGCCAGCAGTGAGGGGGGGAGCTCCTACAATGAGCAGTTCGTC.

The chain has TRBV3-1 and TRBJ2-6; a possible D gene is TRBD2 (5 bases). V lost 0 bases and J 0 bases, leaving 12 bases between the germline ends. This CDR3 is 18 amino acids long. The germline gives CDR1 LGHDT, CDR2 YNNKEL (reference sequence). CDR3 DNA: TGTGCCAGCAGCCAAGACGGGTTGGGGAGCTCTGGGGCCAACGTCCTGACTTTC. Amino acids: CASSQDGLGSSGANVLTF.

On this clonotype: An end of the junction differs from the germline gene, which may be a read error. The J gene is TRBJ2-2, the V gene TRBV12-3 or TRBV12-4; D possibly matches TRBD1 or TRBD2 (5 bases each). The CDR3 runs 18 residues. The chain's CDR3 is CASIKQIRGLANTGEQFF. CDR3 coding DNA: TGTGCCAGCATTAAACAAATCCGGGGCCTAGCTAACACCGGGGAGCAGTTTTTT.